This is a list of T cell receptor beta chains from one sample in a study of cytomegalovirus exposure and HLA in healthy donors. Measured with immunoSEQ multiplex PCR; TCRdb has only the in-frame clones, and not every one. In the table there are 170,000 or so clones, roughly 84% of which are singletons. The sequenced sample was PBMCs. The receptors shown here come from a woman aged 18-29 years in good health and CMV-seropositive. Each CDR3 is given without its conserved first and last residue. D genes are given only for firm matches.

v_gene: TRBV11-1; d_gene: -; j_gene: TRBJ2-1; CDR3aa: ASSYTRGGVNEQF
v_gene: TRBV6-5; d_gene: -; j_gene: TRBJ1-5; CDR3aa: ASSSDRLESNQPQH
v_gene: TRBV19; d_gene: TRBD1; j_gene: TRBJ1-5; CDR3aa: ASSIGTGGFQPQH
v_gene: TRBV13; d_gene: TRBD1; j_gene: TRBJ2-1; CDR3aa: ASTDRGTYNEQF
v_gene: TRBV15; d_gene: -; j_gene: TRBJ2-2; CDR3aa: ATSWQTNTGELF
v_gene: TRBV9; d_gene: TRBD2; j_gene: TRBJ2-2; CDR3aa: ASSVGLAGAGELF
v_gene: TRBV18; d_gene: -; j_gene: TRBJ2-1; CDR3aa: ASSPLQGPNEQF
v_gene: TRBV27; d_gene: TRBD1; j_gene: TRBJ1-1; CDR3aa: ASSPSTGTGRGLNTEAF
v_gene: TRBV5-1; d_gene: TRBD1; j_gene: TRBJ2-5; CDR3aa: ASRTGWFDETQY
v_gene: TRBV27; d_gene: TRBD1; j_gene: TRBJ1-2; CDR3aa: ASRVSGQVHGYT
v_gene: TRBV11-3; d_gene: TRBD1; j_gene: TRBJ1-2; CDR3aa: ASSFDRGMGYT
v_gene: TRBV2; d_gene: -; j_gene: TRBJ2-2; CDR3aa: ASRRASRVAGELF
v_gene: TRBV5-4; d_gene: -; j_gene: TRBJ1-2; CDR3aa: ASSETGLPYGYT
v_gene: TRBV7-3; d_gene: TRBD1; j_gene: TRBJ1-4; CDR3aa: ASSLNPQGSGEKLF
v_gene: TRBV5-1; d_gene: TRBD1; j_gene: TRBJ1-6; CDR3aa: ASGVTGTDSPLH
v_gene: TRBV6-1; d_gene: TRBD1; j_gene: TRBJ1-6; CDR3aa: ASSDTGQGTNSPLH